This T cell receptor beta chain was profiled in a study of radiation and T cells in renal cell carcinoma. Time point in this sample: blood 4 weeks post-SBRT, at nephrectomy. Treatment reported: 15 Gy SBRT to primary tumor, nephrectomy 4 weeks later. The patient's renal cell carcinoma had clear cell pathology. The CDR3 runs 15 residues. Trimming took 6 bases from V and 0 from J; bases not matched to a gene: 5. Germline lookup yields CDR1 MNHEY and CDR2 SVGAGI. Produced via immunoSEQ multiplex PCR; TCRdb's table is partial and in-frame only. This sample has 75,000 to 90,000 clones; roughly 87% occur once, and the top ten carry 4.5% to 7%.

The source is a woman aged 70-85 years with renal cell carcinoma. This specimen was blood, taken from a patient whose treatment included radiotherapy and nephrectomy. The chain has TRBV6-5 and TRBJ1-3; TRBD1 matches 7 bases. DNA of the CDR3: TGTGCCAGCAGAAGGGACAGCAACTCTGGAAACACCATATATTTT. Translated, it gives CASRRDSNSGNTIYF.